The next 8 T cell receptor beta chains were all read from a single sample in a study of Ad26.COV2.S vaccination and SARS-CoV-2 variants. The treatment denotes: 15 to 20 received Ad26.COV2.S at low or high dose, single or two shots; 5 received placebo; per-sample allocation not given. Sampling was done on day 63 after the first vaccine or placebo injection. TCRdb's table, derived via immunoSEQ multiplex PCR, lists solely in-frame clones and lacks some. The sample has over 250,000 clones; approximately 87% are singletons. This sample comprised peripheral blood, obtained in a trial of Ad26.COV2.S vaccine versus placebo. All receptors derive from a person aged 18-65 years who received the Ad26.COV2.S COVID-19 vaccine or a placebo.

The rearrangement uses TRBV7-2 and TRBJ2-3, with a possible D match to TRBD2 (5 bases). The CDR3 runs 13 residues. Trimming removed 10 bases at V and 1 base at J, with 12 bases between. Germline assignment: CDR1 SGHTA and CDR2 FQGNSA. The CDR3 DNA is TGTGCCACCCTGAGCGGTGGCACAGATACGCAGTATTTT. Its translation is CATLSGGTDTQYF.

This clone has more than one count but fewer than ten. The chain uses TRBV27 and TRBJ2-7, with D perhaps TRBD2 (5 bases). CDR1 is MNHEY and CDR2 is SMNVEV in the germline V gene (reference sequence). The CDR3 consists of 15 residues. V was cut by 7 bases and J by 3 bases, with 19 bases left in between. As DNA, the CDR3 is TGTGCCAGCACCCAAGGGTTTGGCGGGCACTACGAGCAGTACTTC. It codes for CASTQGFGGHYEQYF.

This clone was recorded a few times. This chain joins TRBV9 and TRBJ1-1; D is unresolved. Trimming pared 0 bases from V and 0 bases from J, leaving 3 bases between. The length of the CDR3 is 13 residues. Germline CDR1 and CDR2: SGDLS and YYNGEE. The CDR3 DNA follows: TGTGCCAGCAGCGTAGAAGTGAACACTGAAGCTTTCTTT. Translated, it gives CASSVEVNTEAFF.

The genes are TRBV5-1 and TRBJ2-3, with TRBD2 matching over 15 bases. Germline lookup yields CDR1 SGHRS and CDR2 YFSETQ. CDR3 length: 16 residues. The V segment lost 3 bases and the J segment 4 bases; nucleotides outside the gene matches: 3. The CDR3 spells CASSWGLAGGADTQYF. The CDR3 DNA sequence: TGCGCCAGCAGCTGGGGACTAGCGGGAGGTGCAGATACGCAGTATTTT.

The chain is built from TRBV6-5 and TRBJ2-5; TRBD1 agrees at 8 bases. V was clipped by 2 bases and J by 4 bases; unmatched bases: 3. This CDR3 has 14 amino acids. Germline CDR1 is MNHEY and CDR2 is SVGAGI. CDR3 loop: CASSYGTGRETQYF. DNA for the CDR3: TGTGCCAGCAGTTACGGGACAGGCCGAGAGACCCAGTACTTC.

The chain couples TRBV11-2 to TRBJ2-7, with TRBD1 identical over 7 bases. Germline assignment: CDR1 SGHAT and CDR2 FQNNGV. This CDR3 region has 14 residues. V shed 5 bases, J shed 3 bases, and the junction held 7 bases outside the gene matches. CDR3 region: CASSLHRGFYEQYF. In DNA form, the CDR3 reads TGTGCCAGCAGCCTCCACAGGGGCTTCTACGAGCAGTACTTC.

The CDR3 spells CASSLDGSGVGKTQYF. CDR3 nucleotide sequence: TGTGCCAGCAGCTTAGACGGGAGCGGGGTGGGAAAGACCCAGTACTTC. This chain links TRBV11-3 with TRBJ2-5; TRBD2 matches at 7 bases. Losses at the gene ends were 0 bases for V and 6 bases for J; bases not matched to a gene: 10. The CDR3 sequence is 16 residues long. Germline assignment: CDR1 SGHNT and CDR2 YENEEA.

As DNA, the CDR3 is TGTGCCTGGAGTGTGATCGGAGAGACCCAGTACTTC. Amino acid sequence: CAWSVIGETQYF. This chain uses TRBV30 with TRBJ2-5; D call uncertain. Germline CDR1 and CDR2: GTSNPN and SVGIG (reference sequence). The V end lost 0 bases, the J end lost 4 bases, and 6 bases lay between the germline ends. The CDR3 spans 12 residues.